These 30 T cell receptor beta chains were sequenced from one sample in a study of blood T cell repertoires in COVID-19. Here immunoSEQ multiplex PCR was the method, and the copy in TCRdb shows in-frame clones only, minus some. The table has 200,000 to 250,000 clones, about 79% seen once. Sample: PBMCs or T cells enriched from blood (not recorded which). These receptors all stem from a woman aged 40 to 50 with acute COVID-19.

This rearrangement joins TRBV5-4 to TRBJ1-6; D is uncertain. V gave up 1 base and J gave up 7 bases, with 9 bases separating them. The CDR3 covers 14 residues. CDR1 and CDR2 from the germline V gene are SGHNT and YYREEE (reference sequence). The DNA for the CDR3 is TGTGCCAGCAGCTTGAGCCATCGGAATTCACCCCTCCACTTT. Residues: CASSLSHRNSPLHF.

V and J are TRBV6-5 and TRBJ1-3; D is unclear. Germline V gene sequence: CDR1 MNHEY, CDR2 SVGAGI. Trimming took 4 bases from V and 2 from J, leaving 12 bases between them. This CDR3 has 15 amino acids. Written as DNA, the CDR3 is TGTGCCAGCAGTTCCTATGACATTACTGGAAACACCATATATTTT. This sequence encodes CASSSYDITGNTIYF.

This chain connects TRBV6-6 to TRBJ2-7; TRBD1 aligns across 9 bases. The V gene's germline CDR1 is MNHNY and CDR2 SVGAGI (reference sequence). The CDR3 covers 15 residues. V gave up 7 bases and J gave up 5 bases; unmatched junction bases: 12. The CDR3 reads CASKNTGTGLHEQYF. DNA of the CDR3: TGTGCCAGCAAAAACACCGGGACAGGGCTACACGAGCAGTACTTC.

The rearrangement joins TRBV2 to TRBJ1-1; D gene unclear. Trimming left V 3 bases short and J 1 base short, with 6 bases between. This CDR3 is 13 amino acids long. Germline loops: CDR1 SNHLY, CDR2 FYNNEI. CDR3 protein: CASSEWQNTEAFF. CDR3 nucleotides: TGTGCCAGCAGTGAGTGGCAGAACACTGAAGCTTTCTTT.

CDR3 in amino acids: CASSEWGEETQYF. CDR3 DNA: TGTGCCAGCAGTGAATGGGGAGAAGAGACCCAGTACTTC. This chain uses TRBV25-1 with TRBJ2-5; D may be TRBD2 (5 bases). Germline assignment: CDR1 MGHDK and CDR2 SYGVNS. The germline V and J ends were trimmed by 1 base and 3 bases, with 6 bases remaining between them. The length of the CDR3 is 13 residues.

This chain uses TRBV6-2 or TRBV6-3 with TRBJ2-2, with TRBD1 identical over 11 bases. In germline, CDR1 is MNHEY, CDR2 SVGEGT. Trimming cost V 2 bases and J 2 bases; bases outside gene matches: 4. The CDR3 sequence is 17 residues long. The CDR3 sequence: CASSYRGTGGNTGELFF. The CDR3, as DNA: TGTGCCAGCAGTTACCGGGGGACAGGGGGAAACACCGGGGAGCTGTTTTTT.

This chain joins TRBV30 and TRBJ1-5; TRBD1 might be the D (6 bases). The CDR3 is 16 amino acids. From germline, CDR1 is GTSNPN and CDR2 SVGIG (reference sequence). Deletions cut 2 bases from V and 0 bases from J, with 14 bases between. CDR3 sequence: CAWSPDTGNSNQPQHF. The CDR3 region has the DNA TGTGCCTGGAGTCCAGATACAGGGAATAGCAATCAGCCCCAGCATTTT. Combining the CDR3 with reference TRBV30 and TRBJ1-5 gives the whole variable domain SQTIHQWPATLVQPVGSPLSLECTVEGTSNPNLYWYRQAAGRGLQLLFYSVGIGQISSEVPQNLSASRPQDRQFILSSKKLLLSDSGFYLCAWSPDTGNSNQPQHFGDGTRLSIL.

The chain employs TRBV7-9 and TRBJ1-1; D ambiguous. Trimming stripped 2 bases from V and 0 bases from J, with 10 bases between. Germline CDR1 reads SEHNR; CDR2 reads FQNEAQ (reference sequence). The CDR3 extends over 15 amino acids. The CDR3 bases are TGTGCCAGCAGCTTACAGGTTCGGATGAACACTGAAGCTTTCTTT. It specifies CASSLQVRMNTEAFF.

This chain links TRBV6-5 with TRBJ1-6, with 8 bases lining up with TRBD1. Germline values: CDR1 MNHEY, CDR2 SVGAGI. J lost 7 bases, V lost 2 bases, and 4 bases had no gene match. The CDR3 spans 15 residues. CDR3 sequence: CASSYGGQANSPLHF. DNA for the CDR3: TGTGCCAGCAGTTACGGGGGACAGGCCAATTCACCCCTCCACTTT.

This clone has a single count. The V call is TRBV7-9, the J call TRBJ1-1; no clear D. The CDR3 extends over 14 amino acids. Trimming took 1 base from V and 6 from J, leaving 12 bases between them. Germline assignment: CDR1 SEHNR and CDR2 FQNEAQ (reference sequence). The CDR3 DNA follows: TGTGCCAGCAGCTTAGATCTGGGGAGGGCTGAAGCTTTCTTT. Translation gives CASSLDLGRAEAFF.

This sequence joins TRBV2 and TRBJ2-2; unclear D gene. Trimming took off 7 bases at V and 0 bases at J, with 9 bases between the two ends. Germline V gene data show CDR1 as SNHLY and CDR2 as FYNNEI. This CDR3 has 14 amino acids. The CDR3 bases are TGTGCCAGCATTACAGAAGCGAACACCGGGGAGCTGTTTTTT. This encodes CASITEANTGELFF.

The CDR3 DNA sequence: TGCAGTGCTAGTCTCCTCTACGAGCAGTACTTC. This gives the protein CSASLLYEQYF. The chain combines TRBV20-1 with TRBJ2-7, with unresolved D. V shed 3 bases and J shed 3 bases, with 6 bases lying between them. The germline CDR1 and CDR2 sequences are DFQATT and SNEGSKA (reference sequence). The CDR3 consists of 11 residues.

V is TRBV3-1 (or the pseudogene TRBV3-2) and J is TRBJ1-4; 7 nucleotides line up with TRBD1. The CDR3 runs to 14 residues. CDR1 LGHDT and CDR2 YNNKEL come from the germline V gene (reference sequence). V gave up 6 bases and J gave up 6 bases; unmatched junction bases: 7. The CDR3 spells CASSSGGLDEKLFF. CDR3 bases: TGTGCCAGCAGTTCAGGGGGATTGGATGAAAAACTGTTTTTT.

The gene calls are TRBV12-3 or TRBV12-4 and TRBJ1-1, with D tentatively TRBD1 (5 bases). The V and J ends lost 3 bases and 4 bases respectively, with 9 bases between them. This CDR3 is 13 amino acids long. The CDR3, as DNA: TGTGCCAGCAGTTTCAGGGTGACCACTGAAGCTTTCTTT. Translation gives CASSFRVTTEAFF.

The J gene is TRBJ1-5, the V gene TRBV19; tentative D call: TRBD1 (5 bases). The CDR3 runs 15 residues. Germline V gene lookup returns CDR1 LNHDA and CDR2 SQIVND (reference sequence). Trimming shortened V by 2 bases and J by 0 bases, and 8 bases separated the two germline ends. The CDR3 nucleotides are TGTGCCAGTAGTATAAAGACAGATAGCAATCAGCCCCAGCATTTT. Protein: CASSIKTDSNQPQHF.

This chain joins TRBV28 and TRBJ1-2; possible D gene TRBD1, 5 bases. The CDR3 is 13 residues long. Germline V CDR1 and CDR2: MDHEN, SYDVKM. The ends were cut back, 6 bases at V and 2 bases at J, with 10 bases in the middle. The CDR3 is CASRLDRNYGYTF. The DNA for the CDR3 is TGTGCCAGCAGACTCGACAGAAACTATGGCTACACCTTC.

V usage is TRBV12-3 or TRBV12-4 and J usage is TRBJ1-2; D may be TRBD1 (6 bases). The CDR3 totals 13 residues. The V gene lost 6 bases and the J gene lost 2 bases, with 10 bases spanning the gap. The CDR3 coding sequence is TGTGCCAGCAGCCAGGGGTCCAACTATGGCTACACCTTC. It translates to CASSQGSNYGYTF.

The chain has TRBV12-3 or TRBV12-4 and TRBJ1-2; D possibly corresponds to TRBD1 (5 bases). The V gene lost 6 bases and the J gene lost 8 bases, with 16 bases spanning the gap. This CDR3 has 13 amino acids. The CDR3 DNA follows: TGTGCCAGCAGAAACCAGGGTGTCGAGGGCTACACCTTC. Protein: CASRNQGVEGYTF.

In its sample, this clone was seen a few times. The V gene is TRBV18, the J gene TRBJ2-7, with 11 bases lining up with TRBD1. With V trimmed by 5 bases and J by 5 bases, 11 bases remained unmatched. The V gene's germline CDR1 is KGHSH and CDR2 LQKENI. CDR3 length equals 16 residues. CDR3 amino acids: CASSSRKDRGLHEQYF. CDR3 nucleotides: TGTGCCAGCTCATCTCGAAAGGACAGGGGGCTCCACGAGCAGTACTTC. The variable domain in full, with the rest retrieved from reference TRBV18 and TRBJ2-7, is NAGVMQNPRHLVRRRGQEARLRCSPMKGHSHVYWYRQLPEEGLKFMVYLQKENIIDESGMPKERFSAEFPKEGPSILRIQQVVRGDSAAYFCASSSRKDRGLHEQYFGPGTRLTVT.

This clone was observed a single time. This CDR3 reads CASSLAAGGSSNEQFF. The DNA for the CDR3 is TGTGCCAGCAGCTTAGCCGCAGGGGGCTCAAGCAATGAGCAGTTCTTC. The chain couples TRBV11-2 to TRBJ2-1, with TRBD1 matching 8 bases. The CDR3 runs to 16 residues. CDR1 is SGHAT, CDR2 FQNNGV, per germline. V lost 1 base to trimming and J lost 6 bases; unmatched junction nucleotides: 8.

This chain links TRBV5-5 with TRBJ1-1; 7 nucleotides line up with TRBD1. CDR3 length: 15 residues. The germline V gene has CDR1 SGHKS and CDR2 YYEKEE (reference sequence). V lost 0 bases, J lost 1 base, and 3 bases stayed unmatched. The CDR3 DNA sequence: TGTGCCAGCAGCTTGGGAGACAGGGAGAACACTGAAGCTTTCTTT. Its protein is CASSLGDRENTEAFF.

This chain joins TRBV3-1 (or the pseudogene TRBV3-2) and TRBJ2-6; D might be TRBD1 (6 bases). V lost 1 base to trimming and J lost 0 bases, with 13 bases between them. This CDR3 is built from 18 residues. Germline values: CDR1 LGHDT, CDR2 YNNKEL (reference sequence). CDR3 loop: CASSQVPGAVSGANVLTF. The DNA of the CDR3 is TGTGCCAGCAGCCAAGTCCCAGGGGCGGTCTCTGGGGCCAACGTCCTGACTTTC.

The chain is built from TRBV2 and TRBJ1-5; 7 nucleotides agree with TRBD1. The germline V gene has CDR1 SNHLY and CDR2 FYNNEI. CDR3 length equals 15 residues. The ends lost 5 bases at V and 1 base at J; junction bases unmatched: 5. Here the CDR3 reads CASSPQTGSNQPQHF. For the CDR3, the DNA is TGTGCCAGCAGTCCCCAGACAGGGAGCAATCAGCCCCAGCATTTT.

The J gene is TRBJ1-1, the V gene TRBV2, with unresolved D. Between the trimmed V and J ends, which lost 3 bases and 1 base, there was a span of 6 bases. Germline V gene data show CDR1 as SNHLY and CDR2 as FYNNEI. The CDR3 has 13 residues. CDR3 region: CASSDTANTEAFF. As DNA, the CDR3 is TGTGCCAGCAGTGACACAGCGAACACTGAAGCTTTCTTT. Variable domain in full (rest from reference TRBV2 and TRBJ1-1): EPEVTQTPSHQVTQMGQEVILRCVPISNHLYFYWYRQILGQKVEFLVSFYNNEISEKSEIFDDQFSVERPDGSNFTLKIRSTKLEDSAMYFCASSDTANTEAFFGQGTRLTVV.

The rearrangement links TRBV3-1 (or the pseudogene TRBV3-2) to TRBJ2-7, with D possibly being TRBD1 (5 bases). Germline CDR1 and CDR2: LGHDT and YNNKEL (reference sequence). Between the trimmed V and J ends, which lost 0 bases and 8 bases, there was a span of 8 bases. The CDR3 sequence is 12 residues long. CDR3 loop: CASSQDRTKQYF. CDR3 nucleotides: TGTGCCAGCAGCCAAGATAGGACAAAGCAGTACTTC.

This clone was seen a single time. V usage is TRBV18 and J usage is TRBJ1-3, with 7 nucleotides matching TRBD1. V lost 3 bases and J lost 0; bases outside the gene matches: 8. This CDR3 spans 17 amino acids. Germline V gene data show CDR1 as KGHSH and CDR2 as LQKENI. CDR3 nucleotide sequence: TGTGCCAGCTCACCTCGACAGGGAATCGGCTCTGGAAACACCATATATTTT. This gives the protein CASSPRQGIGSGNTIYF.

The rearrangement links TRBV28 to TRBJ1-2, with D uncertain. Germline lookup yields CDR1 MDHEN and CDR2 SYDVKM. V lost 5 bases and J 2 bases, leaving 12 bases between the germline ends. The CDR3 has 14 amino acids. CDR3 protein: CASSGPGHNYGYTF. CDR3 coding DNA: TGTGCCAGCAGTGGTCCGGGTCACAACTATGGCTACACCTTC.

The V gene is TRBV7-6, the J gene TRBJ2-7; 10 nucleotides align to TRBD1. The ends lost 5 bases at V and 2 bases at J; junction bases unmatched: 3. The CDR3 sequence is 14 residues long. Germline CDR1 SGHVS, CDR2 FNYEAQ. The CDR3 nucleotides read TGTGCCAGCAGCCTGGACAGGGGGACCTACGAGCAGTACTTC. It yields the protein CASSLDRGTYEQYF. Looking up the rest from reference TRBV7-6 and TRBJ2-7 gives the full variable domain: GAGVSQSPRYKVTKRGQDVALRCDPISGHVSLYWYRQALGQGPEFLTYFNYEAQQDKSGLPNDRFSAERPEGSISTLTIQRTEQRDSAMYRCASSLDRGTYEQYFGPGTRLTVT.

Notes on this clone: At the DNA level, this CDR3 is encoded by other sequences in the same sample as well. J is TRBJ1-2 and V is TRBV9; 7 bases line up with TRBD1. J gave up 2 bases and V 3 bases, and 1 base lay outside the gene matches. The CDR3 contains 13 residues. The germline V gene has CDR1 SGDLS and CDR2 YYNGEE. This CDR3 is CASSATGNYGYTF. The CDR3 DNA reads TGTGCCAGCAGCGCGACAGGGAACTATGGCTACACCTTC.

V gene TRBV27 combines with J gene TRBJ2-2; 7 bases map to TRBD2. Germline assignment: CDR1 MNHEY and CDR2 SMNVEV (reference sequence). With 5 bases clipped from V and 7 bases from J, the junction kept 13 bases outside the gene matches. The CDR3 consists of 16 residues. CDR3 nucleotide sequence: TGTGCCAGCAGTATTAGCGGAAGCGGGGTTGGCGGGGAGCTGTTTTTT. It is translated as CASSISGSGVGGELFF.